This entry is about one T cell receptor (beta chain). The antigen is unknown. Trimming removed 0 bases from V and 5 bases from J, with 11 bases in between. This CDR3 is 14 amino acids long. Germline CDR1 reads SGDLS; CDR2 reads YYNGEE. Primers included in the PCR were 60 Vbeta and 13 Jbeta primers. Original processing notes: In a later analysis, 70 million to 80 million unique TCR beta chains included roughly 11 million shared by two or more donors. TCRdb's copy holds only in-frame clones and misses some; the assay was immunoSEQ multiplex PCR. V and J calls and clone size are copied from that table; D and trimming were computed from the DNA. The table has 150,000 to 200,000 clones, approximately 84% seen once. The data derive from a study of cytomegalovirus exposure and HLA in healthy donors. Study-wide results and limits: Per a prior analysis, the majority of TCR beta V segments were productive roughly 87% or roughly 30% of the time. Reports showed the classifier diagnosing cytomegalovirus status with high specificity and sensitivity. At a 0.05 false discovery rate, a later analysis found 16,951 TCR beta sequences to be associated with HLA alleles.

The chain carries TRBV9 and TRBJ1-2; D gene ambiguous. The sample taken for sequencing was PBMCs. The TCR was taken from a boy younger than 18 in good health and CMV-seronegative. The CDR3 coding sequence is TGTGCCAGCAGCGTAGGAGGCAGCCCATATGGCTACACCTTC. Translation: CASSVGGSPYGYTF. Drawing the rest from reference TRBV9 and TRBJ1-2, the complete variable domain is DSGVTQTPKHLITATGQRVTLRCSPRSGDLSVYWYQQSLDQGLQFLIQYYNGEERAKGNILERFSAQQFPDLHSELNLSSLELGDSALYFCASSVGGSPYGYTFGSGTRLTVV.